This TCR beta chain was profiled in a study of blood T cells in healthy people across ages. The use of a sample-barcoded 5' primer and a J-beta primer mix characterized a second PCR of roughly 7 to 11 cycles. Via MiXCR, TCRdb re-called the 5' RACE reads, giving one row per CDR3 protein. The sample lists about 1.8 million distinct CDR3 sequences, roughly 49% occurring once. The CDR3 has 13 residues. Germline values: CDR1 SGHTA, CDR2 FQGNSA. V dropped 1 base and J dropped 6 bases, with 7 bases sitting between them. The table lists this clonotype with a few counts. This sequence was found in a woman aged 40 to 49 in good health. Sequencing was done on a sample of blood. The rearrangement joins TRBV7-2 to TRBJ1-5; D is undetermined. The CDR3: CASSLERAQPQHF. The CDR3 DNA follows: TGTGCCAGCAGCTTAGAGCGGGCTCAGCCCCAGCATTTT.